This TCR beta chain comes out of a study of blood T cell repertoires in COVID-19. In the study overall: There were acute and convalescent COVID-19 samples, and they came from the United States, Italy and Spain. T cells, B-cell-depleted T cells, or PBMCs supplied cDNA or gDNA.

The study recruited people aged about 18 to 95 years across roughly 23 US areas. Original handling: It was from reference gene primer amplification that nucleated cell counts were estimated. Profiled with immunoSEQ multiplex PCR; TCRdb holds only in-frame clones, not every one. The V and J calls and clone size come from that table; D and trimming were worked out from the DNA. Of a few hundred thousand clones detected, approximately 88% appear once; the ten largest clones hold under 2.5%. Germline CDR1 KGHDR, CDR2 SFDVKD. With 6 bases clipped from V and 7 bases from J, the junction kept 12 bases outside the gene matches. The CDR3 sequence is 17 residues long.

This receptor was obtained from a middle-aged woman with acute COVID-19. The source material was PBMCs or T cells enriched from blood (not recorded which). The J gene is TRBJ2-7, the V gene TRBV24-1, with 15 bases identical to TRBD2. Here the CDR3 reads CATSPSGTSGGIGEQYF. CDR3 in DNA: TGTGCCACCAGTCCTTCCGGGACTAGCGGGGGGATTGGTGAGCAGTACTTC.